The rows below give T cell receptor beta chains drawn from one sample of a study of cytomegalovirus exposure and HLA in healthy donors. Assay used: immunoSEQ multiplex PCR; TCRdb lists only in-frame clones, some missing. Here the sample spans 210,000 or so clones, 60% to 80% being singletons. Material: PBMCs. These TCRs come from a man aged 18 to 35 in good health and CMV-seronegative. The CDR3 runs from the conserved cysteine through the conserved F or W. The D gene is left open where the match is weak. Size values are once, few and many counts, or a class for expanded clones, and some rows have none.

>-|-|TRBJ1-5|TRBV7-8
TGTGCCAGCAGCAACGAGGAAAAGGGGGACAATCAGCCCCAGCATTTT
CASSNEEKGDNQPQHF
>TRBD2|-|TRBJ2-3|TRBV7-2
TGTGCCAGCAGCTTAGGGGGACTAGCAGGCACAGATACGCAGTATTTT
CASSLGGLAGTDTQYF
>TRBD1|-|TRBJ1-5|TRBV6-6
TGTGCCAGCAGAGACCCACAGGGGAGCAATCAGCCCCAGCATTTT
CASRDPQGSNQPQHF
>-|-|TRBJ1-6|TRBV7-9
TGTTCCAGCAGCTTAGGGCAGAACTCCTATAATTCACCCCTCCACTTT
CSSSLGQNSYNSPLHF
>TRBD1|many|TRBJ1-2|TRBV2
TGTGCCAGCAGTCGGGACGAGGGGGCAGAAGGCTACACCTTC
CASSRDEGAEGYTF
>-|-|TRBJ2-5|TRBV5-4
TGTGCCAGCAGCATTGTCCAGGCTCAAGAGACCCAGTACTTC
CASSIVQAQETQYF
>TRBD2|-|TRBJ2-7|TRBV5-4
TGTGCCAGCAGCTTGGAGCTAGCGGGGGCCGGCTCCTACGAGCAGTACTTC
CASSLELAGAGSYEQYF
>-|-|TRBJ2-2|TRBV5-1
TGCGCCAGCAGCTTAGCGGGTGGCAACACCGGGGAGCTGTTTTTT
CASSLAGGNTGELFF
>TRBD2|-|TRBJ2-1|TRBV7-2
TGTGCCAGCAGCTTGGTCGGGCGGGAGTACAATGAGCAGTTCTTC
CASSLVGREYNEQFF
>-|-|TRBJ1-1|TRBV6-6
TGTGCCAGCAGTTCGACCCTCGGACAGCCGAACACTGAAGCTTTCTTT
CASSSTLGQPNTEAFF
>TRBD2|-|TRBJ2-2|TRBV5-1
TGCGCCAGCAGCTTGGCAAGTTTAGCGGGGGGCTTCACCGGGGAGCTGTTTTTT
CASSLASLAGGFTGELFF
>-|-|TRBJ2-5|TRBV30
TGTGCCTGTACCCTGTCCCAACAGGGGACCCAGTACTTC
CACTLSQQGTQYF
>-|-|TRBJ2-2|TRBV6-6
TGTGCCAGCAGTTACGGCAGGGGTGGAACCGGGGAGCTGTTTTTT
CASSYGRGGTGELFF
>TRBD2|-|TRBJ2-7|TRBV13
TGTGCCAGCAGTGCTAGCGGGGTGCCCTACGAGCAGTACTTC
CASSASGVPYEQYF
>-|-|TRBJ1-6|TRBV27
TGTGCCAGCAGTTTATCGGGGGGCTCCTATAATTCACCCCTCCACTTT
CASSLSGGSYNSPLHF
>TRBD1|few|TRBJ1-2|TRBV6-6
TGTGCCAGCAGTTCAAATCGACAGGGAGCTAACTATGGCTACACCTTC
CASSSNRQGANYGYTF
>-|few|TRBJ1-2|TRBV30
TGTGCTCACTATTTGGGGGCCGGGGATGGCTACACCTTC
CAHYLGAGDGYTF
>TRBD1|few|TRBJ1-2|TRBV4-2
TGTGCCAGCAGCCAAGATCGGCTTGGCAAGGGGGCTACAACCTTC
CASSQDRLGKGATTF
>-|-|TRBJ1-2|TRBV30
TGTGCCTGCGAAACGCGGGGTGGCTACACCTTC
CACETRGGYTF
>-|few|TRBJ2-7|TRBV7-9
TGTGCCAGCAGTTCGCCGGCCCGGACAGCTACCTACGAGCAGTACTTC
CASSSPARTATYEQYF
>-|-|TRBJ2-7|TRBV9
TGTGCCAGCAGCGTAGCTGTGTCTACCACCTACGAGCAGTACTTC
CASSVAVSTTYEQYF
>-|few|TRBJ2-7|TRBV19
TGTGCCAGTAGTAGGGACAACTCCTACGAGCAGTACTTC
CASSRDNSYEQYF
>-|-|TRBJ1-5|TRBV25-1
TGTGCCAGCAGTGAATATCGACAGAATCAGCCCCAGCATTTT
CASSEYRQNQPQHF
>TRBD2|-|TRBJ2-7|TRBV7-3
TGTGCCAGCGCTGGGTGGGAGGGCCGCTACGAGCAGTACTTC
CASAGWEGRYEQYF
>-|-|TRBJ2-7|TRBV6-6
TGTGCCAGCAACCCTCGGGACACAAGTTACGAGCAGTACTTC
CASNPRDTSYEQYF
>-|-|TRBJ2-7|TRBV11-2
TGTGCCAGCAGCTTTGGCGGCCAGGAGCAGTACTTC
CASSFGGQEQYF
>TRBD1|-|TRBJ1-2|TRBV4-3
TGCGCCAGCAGCCAGGACAGGCGGGTGCGTGGCTACACCTTC
CASSQDRRVRGYTF
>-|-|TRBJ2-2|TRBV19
TGTGCCAGTAAAGCAGCGGGGAACACCGGGGAGCTGTTTTTT
CASKAAGNTGELFF
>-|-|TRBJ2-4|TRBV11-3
TGTGCCAGCAGCCCACTCCGGGCCAAAAACATTCAGTACTTC
CASSPLRAKNIQYF
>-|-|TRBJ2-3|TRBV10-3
TGTGCCATCAATAAATGGGCAAACGCAACAGATACGCAGTATTTT
CAINKWANATDTQYF
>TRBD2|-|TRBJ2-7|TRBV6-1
TGTGCCAGCAGTGAAGGACAAGCGGGGTCCTACGAGCAGTACTTC
CASSEGQAGSYEQYF
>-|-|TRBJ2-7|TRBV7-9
TGTGCCAGCAGCTTAGTCTCTTCTAACTACGAGCAGTACTTC
CASSLVSSNYEQYF
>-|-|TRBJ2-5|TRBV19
TGTGCCAGTTCCCTGGACTTCCAAGAGACCCAGTACTTC
CASSLDFQETQYF
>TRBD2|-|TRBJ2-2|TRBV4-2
TGTGCCAGCAGCCAAGAATTCGGCGGGAGGGCTGGGTCCAACACCGGGGAGCTGTTTTTT
CASSQEFGGRAGSNTGELFF
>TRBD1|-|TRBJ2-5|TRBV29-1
TGCAGCGTCCAAGGGCTGCAGGGGGCAGGAGAGACCCAGTACTTC
CSVQGLQGAGETQYF
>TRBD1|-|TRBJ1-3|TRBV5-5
TGTGCCAGCAGCTTGTCGGGACAGGGTTCAAACACCATATATTTT
CASSLSGQGSNTIYF
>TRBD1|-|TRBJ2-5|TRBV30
TGTGCCTGGAGTGTACTAACGACAGGGCGCCAAGAGACCCAGTACTTC
CAWSVLTTGRQETQYF
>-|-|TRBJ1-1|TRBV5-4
TGTGCCAGCAGCTCTTACGGAGCTTCGTCTGAAGCTTTCTTT
CASSSYGASSEAFF
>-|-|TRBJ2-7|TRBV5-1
TGCGCCAGCAGCTCAACCGGGACTCAAAACGAGCAGTACTTC
CASSSTGTQNEQYF
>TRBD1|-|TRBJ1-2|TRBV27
TGTGCCAGCAGTTACGCGGGACAGGCAGGTGGCTACACCTTC
CASSYAGQAGGYTF
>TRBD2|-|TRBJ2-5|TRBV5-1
TGCGCCAGCAGCACGGGACTAGCGGGGGAAGAGACCCAGTACTTC
CASSTGLAGEETQYF
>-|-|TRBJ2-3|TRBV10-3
TGTGCCATCAGTGAGCCCCAGGGGAGCACAGATACGCAGTATTTT
CAISEPQGSTDTQYF
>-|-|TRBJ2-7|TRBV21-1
TGTGCCAGCAGCAAAAAAAAAGACAGGGACCTATGCGAGCAGTACTTC
CASSKKKDRDLCEQYF
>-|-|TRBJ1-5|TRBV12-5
TGTGCTAGTGGTTTGGCACTCAATAGCAATCAGCCCCAGCATTTT
CASGLALNSNQPQHF
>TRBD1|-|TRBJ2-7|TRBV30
TGTGCCTGGAGTGTATTTATGGGACAGTCCTACGAGCAGTACTTC
CAWSVFMGQSYEQYF
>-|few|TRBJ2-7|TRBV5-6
TGTGCCAGCAGCTTATTCCCGACAGCTTCTTTCTACGAGCAGTACTTC
CASSLFPTASFYEQYF
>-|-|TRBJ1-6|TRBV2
TGTGCCAGCAGTATGGAGAATTCACCCCTCCACTTT
CASSMENSPLHF
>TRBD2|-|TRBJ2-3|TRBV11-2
TGTGCCAGCAGCGGACTAGCGGAAGGCACAGATACGCAGTATTTT
CASSGLAEGTDTQYF
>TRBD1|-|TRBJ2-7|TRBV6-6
TGTGCCAGCAGTCTTCCAGGGGGATACGAGCAGTACTTC
CASSLPGGYEQYF
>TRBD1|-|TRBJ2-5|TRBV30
TGTGCCTGGGACAGGGGGCGGCGGGAGACCCAGTACTTC
CAWDRGRRETQYF
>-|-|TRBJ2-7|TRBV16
TGTGCCAGCAGCCAATTTATCTACGAGCAGTACTTC
CASSQFIYEQYF
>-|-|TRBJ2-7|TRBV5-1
TGCGCCAGCAGCCCAGGGACTTCAGTTGTCTACGAGCAGTACTTC
CASSPGTSVVYEQYF
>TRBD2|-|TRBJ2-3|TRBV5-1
TGCGCCAGCAGCTTGGATGCGGGAGGCCCCACTTTCACAGATACGCAGTATTTT
CASSLDAGGPTFTDTQYF